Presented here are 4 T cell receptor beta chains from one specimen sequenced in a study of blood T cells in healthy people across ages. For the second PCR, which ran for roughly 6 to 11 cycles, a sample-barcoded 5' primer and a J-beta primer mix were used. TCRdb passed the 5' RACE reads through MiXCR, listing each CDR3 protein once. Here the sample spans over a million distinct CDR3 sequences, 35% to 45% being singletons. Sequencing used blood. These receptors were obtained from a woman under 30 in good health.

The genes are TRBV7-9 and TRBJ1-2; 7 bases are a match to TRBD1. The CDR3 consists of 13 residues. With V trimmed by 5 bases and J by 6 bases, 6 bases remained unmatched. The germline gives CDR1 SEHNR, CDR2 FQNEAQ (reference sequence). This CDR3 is CASSHEGANGYTF. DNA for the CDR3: TGTGCCAGCAGCCACGAGGGGGCGAATGGCTACACCTTC. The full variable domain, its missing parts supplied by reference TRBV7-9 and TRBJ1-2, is DTGVSQNPRHKITKRGQNVTFRCDPISEHNRLYWYRQTLGQGPEFLTYFQNEAQLEKSRLLSDRFSAERPKGSFSTLEIQRTEQGDSAMYLCASSHEGANGYTFGSGTRLTVV.

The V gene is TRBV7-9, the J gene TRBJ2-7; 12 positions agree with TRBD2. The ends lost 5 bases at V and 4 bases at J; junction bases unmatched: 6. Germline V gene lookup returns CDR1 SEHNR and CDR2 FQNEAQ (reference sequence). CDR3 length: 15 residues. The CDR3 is CASSLRTSGVYEQYF. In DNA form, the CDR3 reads TGTGCCAGCAGCCTACGGACTAGCGGGGTTTACGAGCAGTACTTC.

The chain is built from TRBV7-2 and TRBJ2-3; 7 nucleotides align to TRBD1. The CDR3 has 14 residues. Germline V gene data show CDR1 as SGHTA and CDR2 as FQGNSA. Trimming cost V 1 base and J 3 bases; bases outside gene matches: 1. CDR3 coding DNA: TGTGCCAGCAGCTTAGGGGGACAGACAGATACGCAGTATTTT. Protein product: CASSLGGQTDTQYF.

The CDR3 loop is CASGQGSVPKNIQYF. The CDR3 nucleotides read TGTGCCAGCGGACAGGGGTCCGTTCCCAAAAACATTCAGTACTTC. The rearrangement uses TRBV6-4 and TRBJ2-4, with 9 bases fitting TRBD1. J lost 2 bases, V lost 8 bases, and 7 bases had no gene match. CDR1 MRHNA and CDR2 SNTAGT come from the germline V gene. The length of the CDR3 is 15 residues.